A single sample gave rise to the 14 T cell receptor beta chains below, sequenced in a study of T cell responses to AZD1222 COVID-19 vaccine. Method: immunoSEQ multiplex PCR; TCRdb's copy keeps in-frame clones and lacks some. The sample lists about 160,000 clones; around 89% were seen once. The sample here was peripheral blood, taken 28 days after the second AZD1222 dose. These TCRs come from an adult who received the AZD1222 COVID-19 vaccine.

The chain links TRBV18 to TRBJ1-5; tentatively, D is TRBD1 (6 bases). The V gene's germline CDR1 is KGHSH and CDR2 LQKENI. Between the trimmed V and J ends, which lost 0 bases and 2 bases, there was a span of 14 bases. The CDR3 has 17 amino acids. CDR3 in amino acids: CASSPPTRGGGNQPQHF. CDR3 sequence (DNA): TGTGCCAGCTCACCACCGACCAGGGGAGGGGGCAATCAGCCCCAGCATTTT.

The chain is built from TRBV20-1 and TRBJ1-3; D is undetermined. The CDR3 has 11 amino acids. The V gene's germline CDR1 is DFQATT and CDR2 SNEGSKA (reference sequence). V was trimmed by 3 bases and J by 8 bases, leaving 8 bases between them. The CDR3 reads CSASGVDTIYF. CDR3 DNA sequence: TGCAGTGCTAGTGGTGTTGACACCATATATTTT.

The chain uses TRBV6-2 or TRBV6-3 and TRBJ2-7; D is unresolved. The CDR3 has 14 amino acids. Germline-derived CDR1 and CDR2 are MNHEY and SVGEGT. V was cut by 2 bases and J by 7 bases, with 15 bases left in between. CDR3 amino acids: CASSYGFSGFEQYF. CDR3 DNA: TGTGCCAGCAGTTACGGGTTTTCCGGGTTTGAGCAGTACTTC.

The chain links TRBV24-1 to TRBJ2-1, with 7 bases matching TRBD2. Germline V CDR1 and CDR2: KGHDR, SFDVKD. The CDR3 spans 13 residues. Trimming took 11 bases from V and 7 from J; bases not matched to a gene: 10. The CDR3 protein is CAIAGVSKNEQFF. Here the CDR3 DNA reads TGTGCCATCGCGGGGGTATCTAAGAATGAGCAGTTCTTC.

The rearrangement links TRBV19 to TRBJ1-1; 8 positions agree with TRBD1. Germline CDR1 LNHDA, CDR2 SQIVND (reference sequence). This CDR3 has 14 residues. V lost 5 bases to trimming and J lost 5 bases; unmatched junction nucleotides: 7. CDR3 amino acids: CASSLQGQGTEAFF. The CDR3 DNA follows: TGTGCCAGTAGTCTCCAAGGACAGGGAACTGAAGCTTTCTTT.

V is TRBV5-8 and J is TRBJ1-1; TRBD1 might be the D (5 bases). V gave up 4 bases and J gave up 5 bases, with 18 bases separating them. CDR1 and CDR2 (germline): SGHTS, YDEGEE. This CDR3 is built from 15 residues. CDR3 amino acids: CASSESGRGRTEAFF. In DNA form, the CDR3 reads TGTGCCAGCAGCGAGTCCGGACGGGGGAGGACTGAAGCTTTCTTT.

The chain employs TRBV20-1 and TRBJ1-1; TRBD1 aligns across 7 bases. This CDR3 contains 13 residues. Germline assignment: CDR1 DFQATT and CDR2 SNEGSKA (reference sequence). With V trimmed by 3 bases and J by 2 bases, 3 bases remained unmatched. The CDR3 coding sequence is TGCAGTGCTAGTCGGGACAGCAACACTGAAGCTTTCTTT. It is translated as CSASRDSNTEAFF.

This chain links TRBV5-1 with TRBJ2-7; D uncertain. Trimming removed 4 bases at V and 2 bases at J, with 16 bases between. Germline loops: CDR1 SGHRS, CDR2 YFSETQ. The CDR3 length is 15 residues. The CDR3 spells CASSPHSDGTYEQYF. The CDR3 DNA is TGCGCCAGCAGCCCCCACTCAGACGGAACCTACGAGCAGTACTTC. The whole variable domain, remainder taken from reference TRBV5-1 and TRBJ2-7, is KAGVTQTPRYLIKTRGQQVTLSCSPISGHRSVSWYQQTPGQGLQFLFEYFSETQRNKGNFPGRFSGRQFSNSRSEMNVSTLELGDSALYLCASSPHSDGTYEQYFGPGTRLTVT.

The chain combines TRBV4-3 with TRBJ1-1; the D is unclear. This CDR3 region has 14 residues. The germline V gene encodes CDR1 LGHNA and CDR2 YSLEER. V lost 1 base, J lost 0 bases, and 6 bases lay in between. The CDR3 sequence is CASSQAQLNTEAFF. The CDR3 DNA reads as TGCGCCAGCAGCCAAGCACAGCTGAACACTGAAGCTTTCTTT.

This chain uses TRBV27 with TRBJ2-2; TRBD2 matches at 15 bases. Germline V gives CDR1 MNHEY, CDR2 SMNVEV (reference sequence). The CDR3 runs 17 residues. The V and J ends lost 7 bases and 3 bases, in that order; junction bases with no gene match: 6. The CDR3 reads CASKGLAGGRHTGELFF. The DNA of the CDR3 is TGTGCCAGCAAGGGACTAGCGGGGGGTCGACACACCGGGGAGCTGTTTTTT.

The CDR3 spells CAWGISLIEQYF. The CDR3 DNA reads as TGTGCCTGGGGGATTAGCCTTATCGAGCAGTACTTC. V usage is TRBV30 and J usage is TRBJ2-7; D remains ambiguous. This CDR3 comprises 12 residues. CDR1 and CDR2 from the germline V gene are GTSNPN and SVGIG (reference sequence). V was cut by 5 bases and J by 6 bases, with 14 bases left in between.

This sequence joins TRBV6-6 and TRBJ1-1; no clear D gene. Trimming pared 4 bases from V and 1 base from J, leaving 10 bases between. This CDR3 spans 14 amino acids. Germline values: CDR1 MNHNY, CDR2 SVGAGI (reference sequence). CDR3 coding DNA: TGTGCCAGCAGTTTTTGGCAGGAGAACACTGAAGCTTTCTTT. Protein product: CASSFWQENTEAFF.

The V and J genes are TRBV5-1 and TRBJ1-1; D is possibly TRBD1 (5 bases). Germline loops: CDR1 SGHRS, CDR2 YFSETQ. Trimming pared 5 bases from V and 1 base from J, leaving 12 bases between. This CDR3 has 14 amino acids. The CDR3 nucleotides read TGCGCCAGCAGGCCTGGGGCAGAGAACACTGAAGCTTTCTTT. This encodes CASRPGAENTEAFF.

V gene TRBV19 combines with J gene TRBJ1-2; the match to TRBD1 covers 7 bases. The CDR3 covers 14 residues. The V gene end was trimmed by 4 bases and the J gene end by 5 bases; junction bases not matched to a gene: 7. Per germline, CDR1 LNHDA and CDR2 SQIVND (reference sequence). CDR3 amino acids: CASSKAGGRYGYTF. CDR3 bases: TGTGCCAGTAGTAAGGCAGGGGGTAGGTATGGCTACACCTTC.